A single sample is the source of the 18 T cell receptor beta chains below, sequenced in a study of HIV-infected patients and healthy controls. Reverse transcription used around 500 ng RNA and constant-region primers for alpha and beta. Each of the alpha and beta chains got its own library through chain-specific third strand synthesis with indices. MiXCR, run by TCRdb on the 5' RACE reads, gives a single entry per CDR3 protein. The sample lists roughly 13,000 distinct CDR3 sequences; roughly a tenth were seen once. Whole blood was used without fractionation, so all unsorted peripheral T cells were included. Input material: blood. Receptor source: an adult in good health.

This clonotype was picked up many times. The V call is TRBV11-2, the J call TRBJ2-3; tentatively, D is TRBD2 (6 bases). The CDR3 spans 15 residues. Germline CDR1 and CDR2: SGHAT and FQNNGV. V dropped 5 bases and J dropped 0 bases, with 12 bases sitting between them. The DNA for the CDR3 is TGTGCCAGCAGCCTACTTCGGGGGAGCACAGATACGCAGTATTTT. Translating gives CASSLLRGSTDTQYF.

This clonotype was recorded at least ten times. This chain's CDR3 is CASSEGGLNTEAFF. CDR3 coding DNA: TGTGCCAGCAGTGAAGGGGGCTTGAACACTGAAGCTTTCTTT. The chain has TRBV2 and TRBJ1-1; D possibly corresponds to TRBD1 (5 bases). The length of the CDR3 is 14 residues. The V and J ends lost 1 base and 0 bases respectively, with 6 bases between them. Germline loops: CDR1 SNHLY, CDR2 FYNNEI.

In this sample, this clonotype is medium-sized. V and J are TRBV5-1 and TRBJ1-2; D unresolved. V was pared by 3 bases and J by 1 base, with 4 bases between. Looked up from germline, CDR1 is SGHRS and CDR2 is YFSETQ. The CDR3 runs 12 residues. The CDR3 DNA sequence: TGCGCCAGCAGCTACGGTAACTATGGCTACACCTTC. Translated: CASSYGNYGYTF.

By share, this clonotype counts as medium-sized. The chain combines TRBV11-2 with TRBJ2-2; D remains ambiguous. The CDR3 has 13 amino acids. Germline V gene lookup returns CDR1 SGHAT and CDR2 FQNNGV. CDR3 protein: CAHTETDTGELFF. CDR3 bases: TGTGCTCATACGGAGACCGACACCGGGGAGCTGTTTTTT.

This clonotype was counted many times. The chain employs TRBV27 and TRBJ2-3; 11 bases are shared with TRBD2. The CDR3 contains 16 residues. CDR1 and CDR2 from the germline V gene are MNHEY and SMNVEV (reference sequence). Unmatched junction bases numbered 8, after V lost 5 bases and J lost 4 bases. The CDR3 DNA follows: TGTGCCAGCAGTCATATAGCGGGAGGGAGTGCAGATACGCAGTATTTT. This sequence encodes CASSHIAGGSADTQYF.

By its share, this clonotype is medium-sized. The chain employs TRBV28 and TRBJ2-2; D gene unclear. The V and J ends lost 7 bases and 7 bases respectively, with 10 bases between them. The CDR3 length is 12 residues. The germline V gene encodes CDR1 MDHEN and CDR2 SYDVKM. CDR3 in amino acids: CASMVGGGELFF. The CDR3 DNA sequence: TGTGCCAGCATGGTGGGCGGCGGGGAGCTGTTTTTT.

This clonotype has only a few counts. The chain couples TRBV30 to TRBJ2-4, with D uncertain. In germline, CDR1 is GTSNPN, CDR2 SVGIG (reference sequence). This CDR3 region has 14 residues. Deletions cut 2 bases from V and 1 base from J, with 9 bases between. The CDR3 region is CAWSSWAAKNIQYF. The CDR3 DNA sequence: TGTGCCTGGAGTTCATGGGCCGCCAAAAACATTCAGTACTTC. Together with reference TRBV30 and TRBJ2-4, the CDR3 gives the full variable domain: SQTIHQWPATLVQPVGSPLSLECTVEGTSNPNLYWYRQAAGRGLQLLFYSVGIGQISSEVPQNLSASRPQDRQFILSSKKLLLSDSGFYLCAWSSWAAKNIQYFGAGTRLSVL.

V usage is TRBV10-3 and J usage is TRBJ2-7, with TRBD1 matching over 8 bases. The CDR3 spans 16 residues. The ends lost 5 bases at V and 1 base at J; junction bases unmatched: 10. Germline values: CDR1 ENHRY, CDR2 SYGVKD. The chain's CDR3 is CAISPNFRDRSYEQYF. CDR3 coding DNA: TGTGCCATCAGTCCAAATTTCCGGGACAGGTCCTACGAGCAGTACTTC.

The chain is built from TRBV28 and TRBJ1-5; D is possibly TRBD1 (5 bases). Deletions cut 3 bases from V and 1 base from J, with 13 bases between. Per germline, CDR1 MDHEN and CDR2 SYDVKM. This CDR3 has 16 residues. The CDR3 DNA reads TGTGCCAGCAGTTTCAACCAGGGAGGGAGCAATCAGCCCCAGCATTTT. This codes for CASSFNQGGSNQPQHF. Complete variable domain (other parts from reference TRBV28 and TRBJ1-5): DVKVTQSSRYLVKRTGEKVFLECVQDMDHENMFWYRQDPGLGLRLIYFSYDVKMKEKGDIPEGYSVSREKKERFSLILESASTNQTSMYLCASSFNQGGSNQPQHFGDGTRLSIL.

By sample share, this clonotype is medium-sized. The CDR3 DNA reads TGTGCCAGCAGCCCATCGAACACCGGGGAGCTGTTTTTT. Protein: CASSPSNTGELFF. The rearrangement joins TRBV27 to TRBJ2-2; D gene uncertain. Trimming left V 6 bases short and J 0 bases short, with 5 bases between. Germline CDR1 reads MNHEY; CDR2 reads SMNVEV (reference sequence). The CDR3 extends over 13 amino acids.

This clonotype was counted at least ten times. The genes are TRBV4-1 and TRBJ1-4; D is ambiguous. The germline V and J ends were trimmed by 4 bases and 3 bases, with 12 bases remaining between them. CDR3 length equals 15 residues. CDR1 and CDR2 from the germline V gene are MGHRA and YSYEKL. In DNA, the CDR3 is TGCGCCAGCAGCCCTCCCGGCACTGCTAATGAAAAACTGTTTTTT. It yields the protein CASSPPGTANEKLFF.

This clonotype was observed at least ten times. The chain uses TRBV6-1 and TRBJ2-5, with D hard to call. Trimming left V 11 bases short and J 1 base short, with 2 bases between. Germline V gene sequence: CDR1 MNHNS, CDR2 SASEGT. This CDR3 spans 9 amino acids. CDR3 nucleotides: TGTGCCGTCCAAGAGACCCAGTACTTC. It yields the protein CAVQETQYF.

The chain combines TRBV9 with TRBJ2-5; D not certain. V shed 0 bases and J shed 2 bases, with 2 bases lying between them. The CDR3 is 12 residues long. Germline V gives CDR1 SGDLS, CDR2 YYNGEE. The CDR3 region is CASSVAQETQYF. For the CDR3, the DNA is TGTGCCAGCAGCGTAGCACAAGAGACCCAGTACTTC.

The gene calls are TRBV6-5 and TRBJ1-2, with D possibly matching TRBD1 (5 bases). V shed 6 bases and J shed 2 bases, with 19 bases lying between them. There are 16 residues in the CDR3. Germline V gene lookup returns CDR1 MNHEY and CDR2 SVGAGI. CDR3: CASSETVGAFNYGYTF. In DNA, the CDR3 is TGTGCCAGCAGCGAGACGGTTGGGGCGTTCAACTATGGCTACACCTTC.

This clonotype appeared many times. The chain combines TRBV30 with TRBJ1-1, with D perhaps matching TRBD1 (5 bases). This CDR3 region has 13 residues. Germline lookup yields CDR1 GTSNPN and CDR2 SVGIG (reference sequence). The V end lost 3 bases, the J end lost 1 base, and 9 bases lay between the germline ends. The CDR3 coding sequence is TGTGCCTGGAGCGGGACGGCGAACACTGAAGCTTTCTTT. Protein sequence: CAWSGTANTEAFF.

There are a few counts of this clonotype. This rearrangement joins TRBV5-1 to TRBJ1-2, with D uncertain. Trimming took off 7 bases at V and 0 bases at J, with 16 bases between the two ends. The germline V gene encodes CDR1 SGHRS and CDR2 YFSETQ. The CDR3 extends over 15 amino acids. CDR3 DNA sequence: TGCGCCAGCGGTCCGGAAACCACAGCTAACTATGGCTACACCTTC. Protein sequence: CASGPETTANYGYTF.

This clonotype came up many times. For the CDR3, the DNA is TGTGCCAGCAGCTCCCGGACTAGCGGGACGCAAGAGACCCAGTACTTC. Amino acid sequence: CASSSRTSGTQETQYF. J is TRBJ2-5 and V is TRBV11-2; 12 bases map to TRBD2. CDR1 and CDR2 (germline): SGHAT, FQNNGV. The CDR3 runs 16 residues. V shed 4 bases and J 2 bases; nucleotides not matched to a gene: 5.

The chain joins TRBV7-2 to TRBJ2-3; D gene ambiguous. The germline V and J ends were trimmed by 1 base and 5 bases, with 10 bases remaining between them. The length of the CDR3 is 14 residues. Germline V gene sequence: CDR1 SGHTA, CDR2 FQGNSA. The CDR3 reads CASSLVWMGDTQYF. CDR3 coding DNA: TGTGCCAGCAGCTTAGTGTGGATGGGAGATACGCAGTATTTT.